What follows is one TCR beta chain and its context. No antigen is known for it. These data are taken from a study of cytomegalovirus exposure and HLA in healthy donors. At the level of the study: The approximately 130 validation repertoires were reported in a later analysis to have been generated on the same platform as the 666 first-cohort repertoires.

Assay used: immunoSEQ multiplex PCR; TCRdb lists only in-frame clones, some missing. The data show 80,000 to 90,000 clones, roughly 96% seen once. Study-level points and caveats: Most TCR sequences proved rare, with some public TCRs found in many donors. According to a later analysis, TCR clusters from the first cohort tended to co-occur in the approximately 120 validation repertoires.

With V trimmed by 7 bases and J by 0 bases, 4 bases remained unmatched. The CDR3 totals 15 residues. Germline-derived CDR1 and CDR2 are MNHEY and SVGAGI. The sample taken for sequencing was PBMCs. The receptor comes from a man aged 18-30 years in good health and CMV-seronegative. V and J are TRBV6-5 and TRBJ2-1; TRBD2 aligns across 9 bases. The CDR3: CASTLAGSSYNEQFF. The CDR3 DNA is TGTGCCAGCACCCTAGCGGGGAGCTCCTACAATGAGCAGTTCTTC.